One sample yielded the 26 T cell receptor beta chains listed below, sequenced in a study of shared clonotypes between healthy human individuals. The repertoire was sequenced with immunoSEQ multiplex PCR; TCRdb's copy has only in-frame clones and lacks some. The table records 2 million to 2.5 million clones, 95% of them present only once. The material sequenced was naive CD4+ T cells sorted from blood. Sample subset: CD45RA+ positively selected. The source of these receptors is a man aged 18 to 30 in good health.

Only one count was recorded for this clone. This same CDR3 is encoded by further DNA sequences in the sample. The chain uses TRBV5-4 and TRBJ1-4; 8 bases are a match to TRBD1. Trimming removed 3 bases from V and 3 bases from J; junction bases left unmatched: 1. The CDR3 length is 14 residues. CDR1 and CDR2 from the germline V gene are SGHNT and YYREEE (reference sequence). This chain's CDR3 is CASSSTGANEKLFF. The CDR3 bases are TGTGCCAGCAGCTCGACAGGGGCTAATGAAAAACTGTTTTTT.

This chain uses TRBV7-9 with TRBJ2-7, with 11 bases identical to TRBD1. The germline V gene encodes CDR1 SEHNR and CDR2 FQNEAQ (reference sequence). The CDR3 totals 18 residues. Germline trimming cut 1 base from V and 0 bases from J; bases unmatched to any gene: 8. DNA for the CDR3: TGTGCCAGCAGCTTAGTGGGACAGGGGGTTAGGAGCTCCTACGAGCAGTACTTC. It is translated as CASSLVGQGVRSSYEQYF.

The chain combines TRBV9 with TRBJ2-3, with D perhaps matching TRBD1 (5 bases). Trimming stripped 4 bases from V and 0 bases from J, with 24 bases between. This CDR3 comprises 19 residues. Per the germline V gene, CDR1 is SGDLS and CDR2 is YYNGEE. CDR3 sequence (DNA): TGTGCCAGCAGCTCCAATCTGCAGGGTCCCAGTACTAGCACAGATACGCAGTATTTT. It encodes CASSSNLQGPSTSTDTQYF.

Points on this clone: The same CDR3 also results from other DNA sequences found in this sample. This CDR3 reads CASSPQGAGGYTF. The DNA for the CDR3 is TGTGCCAGTAGCCCGCAGGGGGCCGGGGGCTACACCTTC. The chain combines TRBV19 with TRBJ1-2; 8 bases align to TRBD1. CDR3 length: 13 amino acids. CDR1 LNHDA and CDR2 SQIVND come from the germline V gene (reference sequence). Trimming removed 6 bases from V and 8 bases from J; junction bases left unmatched: 8.

CDR3 sequence: CASSLGGDWRLAYEQYF. DNA of the CDR3: TGTGCCAGCAGCTTAGGTGGTGACTGGCGACTAGCCTACGAGCAGTACTTC. The chain is built from TRBV7-2 and TRBJ2-7, with D perhaps matching TRBD2 (6 bases). The germline V and J ends were trimmed by 1 base and 2 bases, with 18 bases remaining between them. This CDR3 region has 17 residues. Germline V gene sequence: CDR1 SGHTA, CDR2 FQGNSA.

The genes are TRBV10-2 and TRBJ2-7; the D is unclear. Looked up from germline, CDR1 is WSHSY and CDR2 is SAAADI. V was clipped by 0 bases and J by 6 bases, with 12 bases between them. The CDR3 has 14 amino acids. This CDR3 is CASSESFSAREQYF. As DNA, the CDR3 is TGCGCCAGCAGTGAGTCGTTTTCCGCCCGCGAGCAGTACTTC.

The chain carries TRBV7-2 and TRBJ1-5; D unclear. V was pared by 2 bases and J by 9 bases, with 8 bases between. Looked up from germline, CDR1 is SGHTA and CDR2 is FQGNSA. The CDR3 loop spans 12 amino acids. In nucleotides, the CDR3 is TGTGCCAGCAGCTTAAGTTTATGGCCCCAGCATTTT. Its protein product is CASSLSLWPQHF.

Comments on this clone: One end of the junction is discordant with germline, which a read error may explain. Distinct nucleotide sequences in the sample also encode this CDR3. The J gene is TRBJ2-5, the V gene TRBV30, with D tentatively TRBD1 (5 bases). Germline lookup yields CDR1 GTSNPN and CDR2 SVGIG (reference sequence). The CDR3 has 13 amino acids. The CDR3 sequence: CAWSVNQGETQYF. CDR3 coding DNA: TGTGCCTGGAGTGTTAACCAGGGTGAGACTCAGTACTTC. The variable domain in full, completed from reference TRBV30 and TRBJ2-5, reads SQTIHQWPATLVQPVGSPLSLECTVEGTSNPNLYWYRQAAGRGLQLLFYSVGIGQISSEVPQNLSASRPQDRQFILSSKKLLLSDSGFYLCAWSVNQGETQYFGPGTRLLVL.

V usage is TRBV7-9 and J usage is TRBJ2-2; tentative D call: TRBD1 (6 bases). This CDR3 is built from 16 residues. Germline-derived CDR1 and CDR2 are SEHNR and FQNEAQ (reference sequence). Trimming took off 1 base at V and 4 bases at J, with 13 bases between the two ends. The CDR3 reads CASSLVWGRGTGELFF. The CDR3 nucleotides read TGTGCCAGCAGCTTAGTCTGGGGGCGCGGCACCGGGGAGCTGTTTTTT.

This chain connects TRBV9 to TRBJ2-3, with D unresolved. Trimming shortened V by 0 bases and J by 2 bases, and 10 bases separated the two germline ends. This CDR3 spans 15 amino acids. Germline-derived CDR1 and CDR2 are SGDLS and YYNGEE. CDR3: CASSVGGTDTDTQYF. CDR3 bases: TGTGCCAGCAGCGTAGGAGGAACGGACACAGATACGCAGTATTTT.

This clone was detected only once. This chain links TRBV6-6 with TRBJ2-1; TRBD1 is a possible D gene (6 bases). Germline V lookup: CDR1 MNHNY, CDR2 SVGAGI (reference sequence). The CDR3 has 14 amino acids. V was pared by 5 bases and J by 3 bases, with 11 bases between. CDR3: CASSPRGFYNEQFF. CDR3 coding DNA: TGTGCCAGCAGTCCGAGGGGGTTCTACAATGAGCAGTTCTTC.

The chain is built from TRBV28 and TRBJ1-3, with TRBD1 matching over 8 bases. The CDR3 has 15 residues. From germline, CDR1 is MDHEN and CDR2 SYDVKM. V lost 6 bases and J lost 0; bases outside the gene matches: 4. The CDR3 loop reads CASRGQESSGNTIYF. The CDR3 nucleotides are TGTGCCAGCAGGGGACAGGAGAGCTCTGGAAACACCATATATTTT.

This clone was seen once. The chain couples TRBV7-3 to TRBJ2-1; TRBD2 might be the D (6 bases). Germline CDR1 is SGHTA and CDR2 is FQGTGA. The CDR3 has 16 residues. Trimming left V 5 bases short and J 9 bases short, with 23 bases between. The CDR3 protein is CASSLGGGTPAREQFF. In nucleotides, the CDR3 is TGTGCCAGCAGCCTGGGTGGGGGGACCCCGGCTCGTGAGCAGTTCTTC.

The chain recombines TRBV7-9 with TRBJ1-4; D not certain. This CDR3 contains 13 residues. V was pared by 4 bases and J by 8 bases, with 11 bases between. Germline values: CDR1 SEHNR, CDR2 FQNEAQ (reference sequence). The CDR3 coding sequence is TGTGCCAGCAGCTCGACGCTAGGGGAAAAACTGTTTTTT. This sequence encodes CASSSTLGEKLFF.

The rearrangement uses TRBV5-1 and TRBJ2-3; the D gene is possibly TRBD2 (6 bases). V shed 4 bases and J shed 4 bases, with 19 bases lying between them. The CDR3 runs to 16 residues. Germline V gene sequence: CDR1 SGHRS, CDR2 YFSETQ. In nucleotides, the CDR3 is TGCGCCAGCAGCGCGGGGACTGCCGTAGGGGCAGATACGCAGTATTTT. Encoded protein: CASSAGTAVGADTQYF.

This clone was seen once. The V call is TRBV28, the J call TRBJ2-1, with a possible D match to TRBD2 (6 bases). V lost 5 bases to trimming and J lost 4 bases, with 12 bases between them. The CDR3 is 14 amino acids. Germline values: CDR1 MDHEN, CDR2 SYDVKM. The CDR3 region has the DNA TGTGCCAGCAGTCCGCCGACTAGTTACAATGAGCAGTTCTTC. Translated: CASSPPTSYNEQFF. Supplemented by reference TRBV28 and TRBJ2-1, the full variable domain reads DVKVTQSSRYLVKRTGEKVFLECVQDMDHENMFWYRQDPGLGLRLIYFSYDVKMKEKGDIPEGYSVSREKKERFSLILESASTNQTSMYLCASSPPTSYNEQFFGPGTRLTVL.

DNA for the CDR3: TGTGCCAGCAGCTTAGCCGCGGACGGTAACACTGAAGCTTTCTTT. Translating it yields CASSLAADGNTEAFF. The chain carries TRBV7-2 and TRBJ1-1, with no clear D. V dropped 0 bases and J dropped 2 bases, with 10 bases sitting between them. The CDR3 runs 15 residues. The germline V gene has CDR1 SGHTA and CDR2 FQGNSA. Full variable domain (missing parts from reference TRBV7-2 and TRBJ1-1): GAGVSQSPSNKVTEKGKDVELRCDPISGHTALYWYRQSLGQGLEFLIYFQGNSAPDKSGLPSDRFSAERTGGSVSTLTIQRTQQEDSAVYLCASSLAADGNTEAFFGQGTRLTVV.

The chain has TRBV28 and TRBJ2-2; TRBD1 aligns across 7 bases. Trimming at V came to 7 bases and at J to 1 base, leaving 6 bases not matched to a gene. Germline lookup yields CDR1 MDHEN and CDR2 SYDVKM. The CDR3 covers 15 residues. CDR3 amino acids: CASTPTGRNTGELFF. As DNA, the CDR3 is TGTGCCAGCACCCCGACAGGGAGGAACACCGGGGAGCTGTTTTTT.

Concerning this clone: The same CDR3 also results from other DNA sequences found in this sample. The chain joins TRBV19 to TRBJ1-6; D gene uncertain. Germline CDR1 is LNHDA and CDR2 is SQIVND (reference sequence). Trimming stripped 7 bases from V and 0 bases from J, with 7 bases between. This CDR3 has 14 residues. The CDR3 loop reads CASTLSSYNSPLHF. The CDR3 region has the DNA TGTGCCAGTACCCTGAGCTCCTATAATTCACCCCTCCACTTT.

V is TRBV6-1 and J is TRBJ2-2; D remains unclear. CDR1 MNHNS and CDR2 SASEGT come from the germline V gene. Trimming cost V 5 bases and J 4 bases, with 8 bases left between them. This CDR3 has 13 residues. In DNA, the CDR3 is TGTGCCAGCAGTTCTTACCCCACCGGGGAGCTGTTTTTT. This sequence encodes CASSSYPTGELFF.

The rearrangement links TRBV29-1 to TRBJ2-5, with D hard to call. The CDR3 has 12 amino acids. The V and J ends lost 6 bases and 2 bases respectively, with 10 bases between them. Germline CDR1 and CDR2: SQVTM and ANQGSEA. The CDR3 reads CSVEEPQETQYF. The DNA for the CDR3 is TGCAGCGTCGAGGAGCCACAAGAGACCCAGTACTTC.

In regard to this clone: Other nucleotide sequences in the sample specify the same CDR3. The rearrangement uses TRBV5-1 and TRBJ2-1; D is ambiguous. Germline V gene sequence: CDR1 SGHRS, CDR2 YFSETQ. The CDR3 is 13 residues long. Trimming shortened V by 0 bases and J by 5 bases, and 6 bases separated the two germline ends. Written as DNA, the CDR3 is TGCGCCAGCAGCTTGGCCACGGACAATGAGCAGTTCTTC. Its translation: CASSLATDNEQFF.

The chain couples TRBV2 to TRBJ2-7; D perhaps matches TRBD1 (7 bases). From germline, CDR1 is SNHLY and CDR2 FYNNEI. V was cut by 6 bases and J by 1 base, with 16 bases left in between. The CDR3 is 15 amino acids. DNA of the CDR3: TGTGCCAGCAGACGCGACAGGGAGGTGTCCTACGAGCAGTACTTC. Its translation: CASRRDREVSYEQYF. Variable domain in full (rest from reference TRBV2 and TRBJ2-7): EPEVTQTPSHQVTQMGQEVILRCVPISNHLYFYWYRQILGQKVEFLVSFYNNEISEKSEIFDDQFSVERPDGSNFTLKIRSTKLEDSAMYFCASRRDREVSYEQYFGPGTRLTVT.

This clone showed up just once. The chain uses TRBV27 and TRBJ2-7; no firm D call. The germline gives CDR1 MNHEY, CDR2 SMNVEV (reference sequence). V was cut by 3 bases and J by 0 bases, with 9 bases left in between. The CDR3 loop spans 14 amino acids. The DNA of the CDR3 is TGTGCCAGCAGTTTTAGCCCCAGCTCCTACGAGCAGTACTTC. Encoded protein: CASSFSPSSYEQYF.

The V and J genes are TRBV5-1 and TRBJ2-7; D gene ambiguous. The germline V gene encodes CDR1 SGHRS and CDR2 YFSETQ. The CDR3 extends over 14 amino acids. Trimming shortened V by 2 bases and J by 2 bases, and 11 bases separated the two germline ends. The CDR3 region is CASSLGLDPYEQYF. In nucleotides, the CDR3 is TGCGCCAGCAGCTTAGGGCTGGACCCCTACGAGCAGTACTTC.

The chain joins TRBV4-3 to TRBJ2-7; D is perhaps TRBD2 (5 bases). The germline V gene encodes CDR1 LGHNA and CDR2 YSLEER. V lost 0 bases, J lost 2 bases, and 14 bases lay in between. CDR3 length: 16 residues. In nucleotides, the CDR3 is TGCGCCAGCAGCCAAGATTACGGGCCTAGCCCCTACGAGCAGTACTTC. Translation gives CASSQDYGPSPYEQYF.